This record looks at one TCR beta chain sequence and its context. This entry is derived from a study of response to subunit inactivated influenza vaccine. MiXCR was run by TCRdb on the RT-PCR reads, yielding one entry per CDR3 protein. This table has some 550,000 distinct CDR3 sequences, less than 25% appearing once. V was trimmed by 0 bases and J by 4 bases, leaving 11 bases between them. Germline V gene data show CDR1 as SGHRS and CDR2 as YFSETQ. The CDR3 is 15 amino acids. These data were also filed under a second study, of T cells expressing NK-cell markers. That study adds: TCR beta cDNA was generated via 5'RACE template switching incorporating UMIs.

The clonotype was recovered from a man between 50 and 59 years old who received an inactivated influenza vaccine. This chain joins TRBV5-1 and TRBJ1-3; D perhaps matches TRBD1 (5 bases). The sample here was CD4+ T cells sorted from PBMCs, taken about 13 days after vaccination. The CDR3 DNA reads TGCGCCAGCAGCTTGGCACCAGGGCTAGGAAACACCATATATTTT. It encodes CASSLAPGLGNTIYF.